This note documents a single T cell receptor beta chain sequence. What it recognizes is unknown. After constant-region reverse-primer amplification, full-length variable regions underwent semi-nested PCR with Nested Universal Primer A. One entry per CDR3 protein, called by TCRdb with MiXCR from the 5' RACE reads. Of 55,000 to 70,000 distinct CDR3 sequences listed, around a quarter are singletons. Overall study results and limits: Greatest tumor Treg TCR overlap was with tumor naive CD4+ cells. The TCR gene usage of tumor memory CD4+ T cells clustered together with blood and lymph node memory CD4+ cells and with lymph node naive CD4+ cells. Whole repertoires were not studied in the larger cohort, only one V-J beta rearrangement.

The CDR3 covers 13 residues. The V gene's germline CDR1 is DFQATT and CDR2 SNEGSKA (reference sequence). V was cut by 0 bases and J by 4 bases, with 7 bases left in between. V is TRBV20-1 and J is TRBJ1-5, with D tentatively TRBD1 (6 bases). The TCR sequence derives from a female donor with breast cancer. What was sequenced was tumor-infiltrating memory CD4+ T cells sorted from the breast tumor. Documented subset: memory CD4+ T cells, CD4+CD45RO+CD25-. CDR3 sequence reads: CSARDDRNQPQHF. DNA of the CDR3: TGCAGTGCTAGAGATGACAGGAATCAGCCCCAGCATTTT.